The sequence of this TCR beta chain was determined in a study of cytomegalovirus exposure and HLA in healthy donors. Findings of the study overall: Exclusion applied to some V segments, including TRBV6-2 and TRBV6-3, as they were indistinguishable.

Donors were ostensibly healthy at sampling, although undocumented immune exposures were probable. The PCR used 60 Vbeta and 13 Jbeta primers. Using immunoSEQ multiplex PCR, the repertoire was profiled, and TCRdb retains in-frame clones only, with some absent. The table has about 98,000 clones, about 74% seen once. Germline V gene sequence: CDR1 SGDLS, CDR2 YYNGEE. The CDR3 is 17 amino acids. V was cut by 4 bases and J by 1 base, with 20 bases left in between. As to this clone: What it binds is not known.

The receptor was isolated from a male donor in good health and CMV-seronegative. V and J are TRBV9 and TRBJ1-1; the D gene is possibly TRBD1 (6 bases). Sequenced sample: PBMCs. The CDR3 bases are TGTGCCAGCAGCCTTACAGGGATAGGGGTGGGGAACACTGAAGCTTTCTTT. It encodes CASSLTGIGVGNTEAFF.